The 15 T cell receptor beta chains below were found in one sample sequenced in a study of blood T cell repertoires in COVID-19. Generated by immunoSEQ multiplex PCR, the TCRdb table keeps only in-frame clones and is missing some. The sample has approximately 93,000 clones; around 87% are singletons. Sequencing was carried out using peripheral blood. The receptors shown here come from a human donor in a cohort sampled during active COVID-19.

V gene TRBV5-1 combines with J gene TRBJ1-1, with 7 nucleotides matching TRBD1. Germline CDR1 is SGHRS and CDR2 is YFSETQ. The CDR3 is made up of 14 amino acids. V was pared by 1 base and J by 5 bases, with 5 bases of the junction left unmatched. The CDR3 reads CASSLQGDGTEAFF. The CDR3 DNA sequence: TGCGCCAGCAGCTTGCAGGGGGATGGGACTGAAGCTTTCTTT.

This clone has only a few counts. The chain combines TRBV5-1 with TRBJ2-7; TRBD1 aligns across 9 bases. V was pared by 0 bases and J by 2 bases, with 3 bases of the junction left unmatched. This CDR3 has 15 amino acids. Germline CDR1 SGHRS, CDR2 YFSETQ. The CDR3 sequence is CASSLVGDRAYEQYF. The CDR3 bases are TGCGCCAGCAGCTTGGTAGGGGACAGGGCCTACGAGCAGTACTTC.

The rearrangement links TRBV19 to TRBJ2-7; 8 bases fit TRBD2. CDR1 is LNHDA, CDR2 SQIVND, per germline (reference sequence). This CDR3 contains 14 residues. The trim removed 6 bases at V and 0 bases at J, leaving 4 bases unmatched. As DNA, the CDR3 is TGTGCCAGTAGCGCAGCGGGAGTCTCCTACGAGCAGTACTTC. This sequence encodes CASSAAGVSYEQYF.

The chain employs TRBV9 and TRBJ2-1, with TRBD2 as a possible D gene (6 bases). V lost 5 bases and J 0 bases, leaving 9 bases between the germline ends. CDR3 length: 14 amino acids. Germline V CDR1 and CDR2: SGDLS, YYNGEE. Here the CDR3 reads CASSSGSSYNEQFF. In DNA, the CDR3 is TGTGCCAGCAGTAGCGGTAGCTCCTACAATGAGCAGTTCTTC.

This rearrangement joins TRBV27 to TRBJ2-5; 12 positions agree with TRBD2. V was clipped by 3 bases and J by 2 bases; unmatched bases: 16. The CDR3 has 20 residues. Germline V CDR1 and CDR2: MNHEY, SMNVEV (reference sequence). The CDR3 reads CASSFLDPGTSGSSQETQYF. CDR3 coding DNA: TGTGCCAGCAGTTTCCTTGATCCCGGGACTAGCGGGTCATCACAAGAGACCCAGTACTTC.

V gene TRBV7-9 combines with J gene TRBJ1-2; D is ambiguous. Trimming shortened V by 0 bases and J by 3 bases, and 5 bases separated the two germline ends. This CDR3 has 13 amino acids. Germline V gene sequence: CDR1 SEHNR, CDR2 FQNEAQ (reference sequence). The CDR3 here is CASSLASDYGYTF. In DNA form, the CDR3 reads TGTGCCAGCAGCTTAGCGTCGGACTATGGCTACACCTTC.

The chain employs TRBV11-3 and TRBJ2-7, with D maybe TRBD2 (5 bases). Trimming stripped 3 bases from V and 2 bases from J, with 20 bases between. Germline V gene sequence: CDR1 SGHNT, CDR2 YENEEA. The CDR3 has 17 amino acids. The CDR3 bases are TGTGCCAGCAGCTTCCATACTCTCGGTACGACTACCTACGAGCAGTACTTC. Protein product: CASSFHTLGTTTYEQYF. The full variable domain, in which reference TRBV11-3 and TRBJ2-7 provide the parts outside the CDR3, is EAGVVQSPRYKIIEKKQPVAFWCNPISGHNTLYWYLQNLGQGPELLIRYENEEAVDDSQLPKDRFSAERLKGVDSTLKIQPAELGDSAVYLCASSFHTLGTTTYEQYFGPGTRLTVT.

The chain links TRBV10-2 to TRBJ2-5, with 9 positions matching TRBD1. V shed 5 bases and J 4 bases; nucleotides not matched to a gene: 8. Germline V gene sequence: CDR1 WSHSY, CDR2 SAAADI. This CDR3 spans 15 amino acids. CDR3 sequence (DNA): TGCGCCAGCAGTAAACAACAGGGGGCTGGAGAGACCCAGTACTTC. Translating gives CASSKQQGAGETQYF.

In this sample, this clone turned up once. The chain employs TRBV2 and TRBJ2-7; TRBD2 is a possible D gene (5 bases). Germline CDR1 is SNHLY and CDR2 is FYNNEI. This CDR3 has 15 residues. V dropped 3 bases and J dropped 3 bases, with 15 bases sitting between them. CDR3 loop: CASSEGYERSYEQYF. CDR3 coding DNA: TGTGCCAGCAGTGAGGGGTATGAGCGGAGCTACGAGCAGTACTTC.

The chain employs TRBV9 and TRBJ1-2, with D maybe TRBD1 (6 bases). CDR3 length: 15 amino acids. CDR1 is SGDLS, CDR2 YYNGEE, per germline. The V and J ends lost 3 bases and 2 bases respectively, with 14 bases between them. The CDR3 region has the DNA TGTGCCAGCAGCGCAGGGGATGGGGGAAACTATGGCTACACCTTC. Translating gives CASSAGDGGNYGYTF.

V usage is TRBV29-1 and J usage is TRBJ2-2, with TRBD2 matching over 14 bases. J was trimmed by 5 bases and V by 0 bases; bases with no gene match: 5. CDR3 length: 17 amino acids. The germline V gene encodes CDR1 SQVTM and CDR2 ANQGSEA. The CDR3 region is CSVEDPRTSGGTGELFF. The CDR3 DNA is TGCAGCGTTGAAGACCCCCGGACTAGCGGGGGGACCGGGGAGCTGTTTTTT.

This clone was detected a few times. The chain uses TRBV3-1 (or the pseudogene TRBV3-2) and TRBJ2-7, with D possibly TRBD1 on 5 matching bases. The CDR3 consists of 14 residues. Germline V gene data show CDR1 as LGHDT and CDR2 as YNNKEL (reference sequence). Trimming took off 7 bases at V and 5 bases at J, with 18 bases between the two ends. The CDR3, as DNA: TGTGCCAGCACCGGAAGCAGGGTGTGGAACGAGCAGTACTTC. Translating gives CASTGSRVWNEQYF.

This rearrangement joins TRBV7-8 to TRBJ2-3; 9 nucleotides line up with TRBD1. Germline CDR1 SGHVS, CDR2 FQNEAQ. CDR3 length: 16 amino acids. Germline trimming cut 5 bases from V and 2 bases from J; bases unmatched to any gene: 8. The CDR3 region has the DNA TGTGCCAGCAGCACGCGGACAGGGGCTTCCACAGATACGCAGTATTTT. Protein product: CASSTRTGASTDTQYF.

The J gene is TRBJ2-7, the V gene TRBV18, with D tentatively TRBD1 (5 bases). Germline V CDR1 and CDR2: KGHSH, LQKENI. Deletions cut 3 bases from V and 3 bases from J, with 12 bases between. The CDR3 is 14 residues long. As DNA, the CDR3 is TGTGCCAGCTCACCGGGGCAGGTACACTACGAGCAGTACTTC. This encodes CASSPGQVHYEQYF.

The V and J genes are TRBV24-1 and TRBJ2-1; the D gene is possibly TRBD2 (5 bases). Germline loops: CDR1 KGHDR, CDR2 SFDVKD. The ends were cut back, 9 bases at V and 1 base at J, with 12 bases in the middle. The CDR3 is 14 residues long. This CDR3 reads CATGRGGSYNEQFF. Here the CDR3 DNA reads TGTGCCACCGGTCGGGGTGGTTCCTACAATGAGCAGTTCTTC.